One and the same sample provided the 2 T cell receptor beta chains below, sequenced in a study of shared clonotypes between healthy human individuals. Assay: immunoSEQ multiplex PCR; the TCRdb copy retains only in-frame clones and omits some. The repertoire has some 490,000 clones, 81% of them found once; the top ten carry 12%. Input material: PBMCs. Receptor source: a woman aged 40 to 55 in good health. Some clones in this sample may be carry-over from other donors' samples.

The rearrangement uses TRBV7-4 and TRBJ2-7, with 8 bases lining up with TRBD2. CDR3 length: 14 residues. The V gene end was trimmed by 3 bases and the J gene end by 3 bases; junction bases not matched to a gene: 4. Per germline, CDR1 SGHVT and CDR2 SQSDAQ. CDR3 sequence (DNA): TGTGCCAGCAGCTTGAAACTAGCGGACTACGAGCAGTACTTC. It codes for CASSLKLADYEQYF.

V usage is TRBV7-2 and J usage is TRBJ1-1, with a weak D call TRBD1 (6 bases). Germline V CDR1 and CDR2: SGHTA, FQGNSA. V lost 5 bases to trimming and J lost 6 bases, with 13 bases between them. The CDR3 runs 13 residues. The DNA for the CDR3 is TGTGCCAGCAGCCGGACAGAAAAGGCTGAAGCTTTCTTT. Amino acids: CASSRTEKAEAFF. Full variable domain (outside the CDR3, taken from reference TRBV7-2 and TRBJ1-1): GAGVSQSPSNKVTEKGKDVELRCDPISGHTALYWYRQSLGQGLEFLIYFQGNSAPDKSGLPSDRFSAERTGGSVSTLTIQRTQQEDSAVYLCASSRTEKAEAFFGQGTRLTVV.